These 13 T cell receptor beta chains originate from one sample sequenced in a study of blood T cell repertoires in COVID-19. TCRdb keeps only in-frame clones here, not all; method: immunoSEQ multiplex PCR. The sample consists of 270,000 or so clones, just over 90% of them appearing once. The sequencing input was PBMCs or T cells enriched from blood (not recorded which). Receptors were obtained from a woman in her 40s with acute COVID-19.

The chain has TRBV24-1 and TRBJ2-1, with D perhaps TRBD1 (5 bases). Germline lookup yields CDR1 KGHDR and CDR2 SFDVKD. The length of the CDR3 is 15 residues. The germline V and J ends were trimmed by 1 base and 8 bases, with 14 bases remaining between them. CDR3 sequence reads: CATSDFSYRRDEQFF. DNA of the CDR3: TGTGCCACCAGTGATTTCAGTTACAGGCGCGATGAGCAGTTCTTC.

The chain is built from TRBV6-5 and TRBJ2-3, with 8 bases matching TRBD2. Germline CDR1 reads MNHEY; CDR2 reads SVGAGI. This CDR3 has 15 residues. The J segment lost 1 base and the V segment lost 6 bases, leaving 6 bases of the junction unmatched. CDR3: CASRDTGGRTDTQYF. As DNA, the CDR3 is TGTGCCAGCAGAGATACGGGGGGGCGCACAGATACGCAGTATTTT.

The genes are TRBV7-8 and TRBJ2-3, with 13 bases matching TRBD2. Losses at the gene ends were 5 bases for V and 3 bases for J; bases not matched to a gene: 5. The CDR3 has 16 amino acids. In germline, CDR1 is SGHVS, CDR2 FQNEAQ. CDR3 DNA sequence: TGTGCCAGCAGCCTAGGACTAGCGGGAGAAACAGATACGCAGTATTTT. This translates into CASSLGLAGETDTQYF.

The V and J genes are TRBV29-1 and TRBJ1-4, with a weak D call TRBD1 (6 bases). The CDR3 covers 12 residues. The germline gives CDR1 SQVTM, CDR2 ANQGSEA. The V and J ends lost 6 bases and 7 bases respectively, with 12 bases between them. The CDR3 sequence is CSVEGDGEKLFF. The CDR3 DNA sequence: TGCAGCGTAGAGGGGGATGGTGAAAAACTGTTTTTT.

This chain uses TRBV7-9 with TRBJ2-7; 10 bases fit TRBD1. Germline V gene data show CDR1 as SEHNR and CDR2 as FQNEAQ (reference sequence). The CDR3 spans 15 residues. V was clipped by 5 bases and J by 3 bases; unmatched bases: 7. CDR3 amino acids: CASSHRDRGFYEQYF. In DNA, the CDR3 is TGTGCCAGCAGCCACCGGGACAGGGGATTCTACGAGCAGTACTTC.

This chain joins TRBV6-5 and TRBJ1-2; the match to TRBD1 covers 9 bases. With 2 bases clipped from V and 3 bases from J, the junction kept 4 bases outside the gene matches. The CDR3 is 15 residues long. Germline V gene lookup returns CDR1 MNHEY and CDR2 SVGAGI. The CDR3 loop reads CASSYGTGSYYGYTF. In DNA, the CDR3 is TGTGCCAGCAGTTACGGGACAGGGTCCTACTATGGCTACACCTTC.

The chain couples TRBV30 to TRBJ1-1; unclear D gene. Per the germline V gene, CDR1 is GTSNPN and CDR2 is SVGIG (reference sequence). This CDR3 region has 13 residues. V lost 2 bases and J 1 base, leaving 8 bases between the germline ends. CDR3 coding DNA: TGTGCCTGGAGTTATGGTAGGAACACTGAAGCTTTCTTT. This sequence encodes CAWSYGRNTEAFF.

The chain has TRBV5-1 and TRBJ1-2; 7 bases are a match to TRBD1. The germline V gene has CDR1 SGHRS and CDR2 YFSETQ. V gave up 2 bases and J gave up 6 bases; unmatched junction bases: 10. This CDR3 spans 15 amino acids. The CDR3 DNA reads as TGCGCCAGCAGCTTCCCAGACAGGGACGGCGATGGCTACACCTTC. It is translated as CASSFPDRDGDGYTF.

J is TRBJ1-5 and V is TRBV30; 11 bases fit TRBD1. The ends lost 0 bases at V and 0 bases at J; junction bases unmatched: 16. The CDR3 is 21 amino acids. Germline V lookup: CDR1 GTSNPN, CDR2 SVGIG (reference sequence). The CDR3 DNA is TGTGCCTGGAGTGTGTGGCGGAGGACAGGGGGCCCTTTTTATAGCAATCAGCCCCAGCATTTT. Amino acid sequence: CAWSVWRRTGGPFYSNQPQHF.

V and J are TRBV7-2 and TRBJ1-1, with TRBD1 matching over 8 bases. CDR3 size: 13 residues. The J segment lost 7 bases and the V segment lost 4 bases, leaving 5 bases of the junction unmatched. Germline V gives CDR1 SGHTA, CDR2 FQGNSA. In nucleotides, the CDR3 is TGTGCCAGCAGCTACCGGGACAGGCTTGAAGCTTTCTTT. Residues: CASSYRDRLEAFF.

This clone was seen at least ten times. The rearrangement uses TRBV5-1 and TRBJ2-7, with 13 bases that match TRBD2. The V and J ends lost 0 bases and 6 bases, in that order; junction bases with no gene match: 6. The CDR3 is made up of 16 amino acids. Germline-derived CDR1 and CDR2 are SGHRS and YFSETQ. The CDR3 bases are TGCGCCAGCAGCTTGGAACTAGCGGGAGGGGTCGGCGAGCAGTACTTC. Translation: CASSLELAGGVGEQYF.

The V and J genes are TRBV4-1 and TRBJ2-3; TRBD1 might be the D (6 bases). Germline values: CDR1 MGHRA, CDR2 YSYEKL. There are 17 residues in the CDR3. The ends were cut back, 1 base at V and 2 bases at J, with 16 bases in the middle. CDR3 DNA: TGCGCCAGCAGCCAAGTACCTCGGACAGCTAACACAGATACGCAGTATTTT. As protein: CASSQVPRTANTDTQYF.

The rearrangement uses TRBV29-1 and TRBJ1-1, with D possibly being TRBD1 (5 bases). CDR1 is SQVTM and CDR2 is ANQGSEA in the germline V gene. CDR3 size: 15 residues. V gave up 5 bases and J gave up 5 bases, with 21 bases separating them. The CDR3, as DNA: TGCAGCGTTTGGCCACGAGGGGAGGAGGGGACTGAAGCTTTCTTT. It is translated as CSVWPRGEEGTEAFF.